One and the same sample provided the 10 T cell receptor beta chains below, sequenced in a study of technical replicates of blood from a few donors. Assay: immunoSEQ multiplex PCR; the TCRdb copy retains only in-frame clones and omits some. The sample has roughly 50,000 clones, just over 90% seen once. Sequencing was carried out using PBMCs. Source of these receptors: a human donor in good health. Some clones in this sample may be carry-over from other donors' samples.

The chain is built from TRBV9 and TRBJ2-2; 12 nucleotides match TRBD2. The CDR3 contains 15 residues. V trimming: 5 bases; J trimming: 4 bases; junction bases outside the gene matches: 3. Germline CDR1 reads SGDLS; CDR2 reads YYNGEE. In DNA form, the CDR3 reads TGTGCCAGCAGTCGACTAGCGGGAGTCACCGGGGAGCTGTTTTTT. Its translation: CASSRLAGVTGELFF.

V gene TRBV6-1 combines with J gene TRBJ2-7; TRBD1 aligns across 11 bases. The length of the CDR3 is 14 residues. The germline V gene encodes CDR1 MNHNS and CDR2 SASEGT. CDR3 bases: TGTGCCAGCAGTTTAGACCGGGACAGGGGGTACGTGGAGGTC. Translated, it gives CASSLDRDRGYVEV.

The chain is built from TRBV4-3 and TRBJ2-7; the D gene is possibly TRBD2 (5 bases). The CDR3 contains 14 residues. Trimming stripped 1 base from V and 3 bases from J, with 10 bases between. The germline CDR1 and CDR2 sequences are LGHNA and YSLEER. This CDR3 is CASSQGHGNYEQYF. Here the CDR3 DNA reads TGCGCCAGCAGCCAAGGTCACGGGAACTACGAGCAGTACTTC.

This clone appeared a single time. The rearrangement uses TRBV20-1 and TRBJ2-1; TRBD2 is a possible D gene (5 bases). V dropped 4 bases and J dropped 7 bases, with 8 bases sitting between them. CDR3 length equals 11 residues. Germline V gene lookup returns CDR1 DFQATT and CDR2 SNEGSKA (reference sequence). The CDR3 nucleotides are TGCAGTGCTACAACTAGGAATGAGCAGTTCTTC. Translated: CSATTRNEQFF.

The CDR3: CASSRDLRGETQYF. The CDR3 bases are TGTGCCAGCAGCCGAGACTTACGAGGGGAGACCCAGTACTTC. V is TRBV9 and J is TRBJ2-5; possible D gene TRBD2, 5 bases. Trimming removed 4 bases from V and 5 bases from J, with 15 bases in between. Germline loops: CDR1 SGDLS, CDR2 YYNGEE. The CDR3 extends over 14 amino acids.

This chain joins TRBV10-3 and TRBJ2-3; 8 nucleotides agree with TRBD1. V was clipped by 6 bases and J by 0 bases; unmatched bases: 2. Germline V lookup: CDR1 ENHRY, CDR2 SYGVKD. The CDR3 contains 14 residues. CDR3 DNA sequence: TGTGCCATCAGAGGGACAGGAAGCACAGATACGCAGTATTTT. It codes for CAIRGTGSTDTQYF.

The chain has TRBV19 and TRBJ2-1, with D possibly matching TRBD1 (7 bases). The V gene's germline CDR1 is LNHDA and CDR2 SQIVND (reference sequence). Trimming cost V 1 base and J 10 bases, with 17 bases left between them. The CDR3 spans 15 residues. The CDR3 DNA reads TGTGCCAGTAGTATAGGGTTGTCGGCAGGGGGGGAGCAGTTCTTC. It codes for CASSIGLSAGGEQFF.

The CDR3 DNA follows: TGTGCCAGCAGCCAAGATTACGGCAATGTGGGACACCAAGAAAAACTGTTTTTT. Protein sequence: CASSQDYGNVGHQEKLFF. The gene calls are TRBV4-2 and TRBJ1-4; TRBD1 is a possible D gene (6 bases). Germline CDR1 is LGHNA and CDR2 is YNFKEQ. Deletions cut 0 bases from V and 8 bases from J, with 22 bases between. The CDR3 totals 18 residues.

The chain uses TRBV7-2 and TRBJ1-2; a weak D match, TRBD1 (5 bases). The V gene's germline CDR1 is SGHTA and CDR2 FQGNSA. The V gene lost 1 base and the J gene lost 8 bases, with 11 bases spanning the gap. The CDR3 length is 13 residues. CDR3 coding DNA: TGTGCCAGCAGCTTAGGGGGGAGGAGAGGCTACACCTTC. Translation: CASSLGGRRGYTF.

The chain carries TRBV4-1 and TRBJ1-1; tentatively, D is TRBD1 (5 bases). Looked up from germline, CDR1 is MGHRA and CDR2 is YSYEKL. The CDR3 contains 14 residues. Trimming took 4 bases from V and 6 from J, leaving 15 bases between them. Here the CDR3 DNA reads TGCGCCAGCAGCCCACCAGCCCGGGACTCTGAAGCTTTCTTT. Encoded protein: CASSPPARDSEAFF.